Listed below are T cell receptor beta chains from one sample, sequenced in a study of blood T cell repertoires in COVID-19. TCRdb's table, derived via immunoSEQ multiplex PCR, lists solely in-frame clones and lacks some. The sample has around 260,000 clones, roughly 85% seen once. Sequencing used peripheral blood. These receptors all stem from a man in his 60s who had recovered from COVID-19. The CDR3 runs from the conserved cysteine through the conserved F or W. The D gene is left open where the match is weak. Size is stated for part of the rows, as once, few or many counts, or as a class when the clone is expanded.

TRBV6-5,.,TRBJ2-2,.,CASSMTGNTGELFF,TGTGCCAGCAGTATGACAGGGAACACCGGGGAGCTGTTTTTT
TRBV27,.,TRBJ1-2,.,CATNRDNSKGGYTF,TGTGCCACGAACCGGGACAACTCAAAAGGAGGCTACACCTTC
TRBV5-1,TRBD2,TRBJ2-5,.,CASSWGLAGTETQYF,TGCGCCAGCAGCTGGGGACTAGCGGGAACGGAGACCCAGTACTTC
TRBV6-4,TRBD1,TRBJ1-2,.,CASSGTGGYGYTF,TGTGCCAGCAGTGGGACAGGGGGCTATGGCTACACCTTC
TRBV6-5,.,TRBJ1-6,.,CASGWTGSLHF,TGTGCCAGCGGATGGACTGGGTCCCTCCACTTT
TRBV9,TRBD1,TRBJ2-2,.,CASSVGQGATGELFF,TGTGCCAGCAGCGTAGGACAGGGCGCGACCGGGGAGCTGTTTTTT
TRBV7-2,TRBD1,TRBJ2-7,.,CASSLVGQTTYEQYF,TGTGCCAGCAGCTTAGTGGGACAGACAACCTACGAGCAGTACTTC
TRBV6-2/TRBV6-3,TRBD1,TRBJ1-2,few,CASSTGTAYGYTF,TGTGCCAGCAGTACCGGGACAGCCTATGGCTACACCTTC
TRBV5-4,.,TRBJ2-3,.,CASSPPTTDTQYF,TGTGCCAGCAGCCCGCCCACAACAGATACGCAGTATTTT
TRBV10-3,.,TRBJ1-2,.,CAISDLTGSGYTF,TGTGCCATCAGTGACTTGACAGGCTCTGGCTACACCTTC
TRBV2,TRBD1,TRBJ2-7,.,CASSLRDRPYEQYF,TGTGCCAGCAGTCTCCGGGACAGGCCCTACGAGCAGTACTTC
TRBV5-1,.,TRBJ2-2,.,CASSLYRRAQTGELFF,TGCGCCAGCAGCTTGTACAGGAGGGCACAGACCGGGGAGCTGTTTTTT
TRBV5-5,.,TRBJ2-1,.,CASSFGGSGNEQFF,TGTGCCAGCAGCTTTGGGGGGAGCGGTAACGAGCAGTTCTTC
TRBV5-1,.,TRBJ2-1,.,CASSLTLDEQFF,TGCGCCAGCAGCCTAACCCTTGATGAGCAGTTCTTC
TRBV9,.,TRBJ1-1,.,CASSVVQIATEAFF,TGTGCCAGCAGCGTAGTCCAGATAGCCACTGAAGCTTTCTTT
TRBV6-4,.,TRBJ2-3,.,CASSGLRGYTQYF,TGTGCCAGCAGTGGACTCCGGGGTTATACGCAGTATTTT